The sequence of this T cell receptor beta chain was determined in a study of blood T cell repertoires in COVID-19. About the study: Samples representing acute and convalescent COVID-19 were sourced from the United States, Italy and Spain. T cells, B-cell-depleted T cells, or PBMCs supplied cDNA or gDNA.

In the original workflow: Nucleated cell number was recorded as an estimate derived from reference gene primer amplification. Method: immunoSEQ multiplex PCR; TCRdb's copy keeps in-frame clones and lacks some. V and J calls plus clone size are reproduced from that table; the DNA served to infer D and trimming. The repertoire holds 90,000 to 110,000 clones, approximately 87% seen once, with approximately 7% in the top ten. This TCR was recovered from a woman aged 50 to 60 with acute or convalescent COVID-19. The sample was peripheral blood.

The CDR3 DNA sequence: TGCAGTGCTAGTGGGACAGGATGGGGAGGCGGTCAGCCCCAGCATTTT. Its protein is CSASGTGWGGGQPQHF. The chain carries TRBV20-1 and TRBJ1-5; 8 bases match TRBD1. This CDR3 comprises 16 residues. The V gene end was trimmed by 3 bases and the J gene end by 6 bases; junction bases not matched to a gene: 13. Germline CDR1 reads DFQATT; CDR2 reads SNEGSKA (reference sequence).